These 27 T cell receptor beta chains originate from one sample sequenced in a study of breast tumors, draining lymph nodes, adjacent tissues. In TCRdb, the multiplex PCR reads were re-called with MiXCR into one record per CDR3 protein. The sample lists about 200,000 distinct CDR3 sequences, under 40% occurring once. The lymph nodes were axillary draining lymph nodes from breast cancer patients. Sequencing was performed on axillary lymph node tissue. The origin of the receptors is a female donor with breast cancer. Some clones in this sample may be carry-over from other donors' samples.

The genes are TRBV5-1 and TRBJ2-7, with 10 bases aligning to TRBD1. Germline CDR1 and CDR2: SGHRS and YFSETQ. The CDR3 runs to 14 residues. The ends lost 4 bases at V and 9 bases at J; junction bases unmatched: 10. The CDR3, as DNA: TGCGCCAGCAGCAACCGGGACAGGGGTGGCGGGCAGTACTTC. This sequence encodes CASSNRDRGGGQYF. The full variable domain, completed using reference TRBV5-1 and TRBJ2-7, is KAGVTQTPRYLIKTRGQQVTLSCSPISGHRSVSWYQQTPGQGLQFLFEYFSETQRNKGNFPGRFSGRQFSNSRSEMNVSTLELGDSALYLCASSNRDRGGGQYFGPGTRLTVT.

Details on this clonotype: Its ends do not fully match the called genes, so a read error is possible. The J gene is TRBJ2-1, the V gene TRBV19; TRBD2 might be the D (7 bases). From germline, CDR1 is LNHDA and CDR2 SQIVND (reference sequence). The CDR3 is 18 residues long. CDR3 DNA: TGTGCCAGTAGTATAGACGTGAGACGGACAGCGGGAAGGAATGAGCCGTTCTTC. The encoded protein is CASSIDVRRTAGRNEPFF.

This sequence joins TRBV20-1 and TRBJ2-7; 10 positions match TRBD1. The junction had 5 bases not matched to a gene; V was cut back by 3 bases and J by 6 bases. The CDR3 totals 13 residues. The germline V gene encodes CDR1 DFQATT and CDR2 SNEGSKA (reference sequence). The CDR3 here is CSARGQGTGEQYF. CDR3 DNA: TGCAGTGCTAGGGGACAGGGGACGGGCGAGCAGTACTTC.

This clonotype was picked up a small number of times. This chain links TRBV27 with TRBJ1-2; tentatively, D is TRBD1 (5 bases). Germline V CDR1 and CDR2: MNHEY, SMNVEV (reference sequence). Deletions cut 8 bases from V and 4 bases from J, with 8 bases between. The CDR3 loop spans 11 amino acids. CDR3 loop: CASQGVYGYTF. The CDR3 nucleotides read TGTGCCAGCCAGGGCGTCTATGGCTACACCTTC.

Ten or more counts support this clonotype. The rearrangement joins TRBV24-1 to TRBJ2-1; D is unclear. The germline CDR1 and CDR2 sequences are KGHDR and SFDVKD. The CDR3 consists of 15 residues. V lost 5 bases and J lost 7, with 17 bases in between. CDR3 region: CATSGYNAMGNEQFF. CDR3 coding DNA: TGTGCCACCAGTGGGTACAACGCGATGGGAAATGAGCAGTTCTTC.

The chain has TRBV7-6 and TRBJ2-5; 8 positions match TRBD2. CDR1 and CDR2 from the germline V gene are SGHVS and FNYEAQ. The CDR3 extends over 18 amino acids. Losses at the gene ends were 2 bases for V and 5 bases for J; bases not matched to a gene: 16. CDR3 nucleotides: TGTGCCAGCAGCTTATCACCGGGAGGGGCTTCCACCGGGGAGACCCAGTACTTC. Translated: CASSLSPGGASTGETQYF.

Concerning this clonotype itself: It is likely a read error, because the conserved phenylalanine at the end of the CDR3 is missing. Because the CDR3's place on the DNA is in doubt, the DNA is left out and the CDR3 is given as listed by TCRdb. The rearrangement joins TRBV6-6 to TRBJ2-6; no DNA check was done on the table's D call, TRBD1. Including both end residues, the CDR3 is 11 amino acids long. The germline V gene has CDR1 MNHNY and CDR2 SVGAGI (reference sequence). The CDR3 reads CASSPGTGGTT.

Regarding this clonotype: A read error is possible here, since a much larger clone lies one base away. The genes are TRBV19 and TRBJ2-2; the match to TRBD1 covers 12 bases. The CDR3 spans 17 residues. CDR1 is LNHDA and CDR2 is SQIVND in the germline V gene (reference sequence). The CDR3 sequence: CASKDSGTGGASGELSF. The CDR3 DNA reads TGTGCCAGTAAGGATTCCGGGACAGGGGGCGCATCCGGGGAGCTGTCTTTT.

At least ten counts were recorded for this clonotype. The chain combines TRBV5-1 with TRBJ1-5; D is possibly TRBD1 (6 bases). Germline V gene data show CDR1 as SGHRS and CDR2 as YFSETQ. Trimming cost V 4 bases and J 0 bases, with 11 bases left between them. The CDR3 runs to 15 residues. CDR3 protein: CASSPDSYSNQPQHF. The CDR3 DNA reads TGCGCCAGCAGCCCGGACAGTTATAGCAATCAGCCCCAGCATTTT.

In regard to this clonotype: This clone may be a read error of a much larger clone one base away. The V gene is TRBV12-3 or TRBV12-4, the J gene TRBJ1-2; TRBD1 agrees at 10 bases. The J segment lost 4 bases and the V segment lost 4 bases, leaving 3 bases of the junction unmatched. There are 14 residues in the CDR3. The CDR3, as DNA: TGTGCCAGCAGTTGCGGACAGGGGGGCTATGGCTACACCTTC. Translation gives CASSCGQGGYGYTF.

Details on this clonotype: A much larger clonotype is one base distant, so this may be a read error. The chain carries TRBV5-1 and TRBJ2-7; 9 bases match TRBD1. Germline assignment: CDR1 SGHRS and CDR2 YFSETQ. After removal of 4 bases from V and 5 bases from J, the junction contained 13 bases not matched to a gene. This CDR3 has 16 residues. This chain's CDR3 is CASSGTGTGFRNEQYF. In DNA form, the CDR3 reads TGCGCCAGCAGCGGAACCGGGACAGGGTTCAGAAACGAGCAGTACTTC.

This clonotype turned up a few times. The chain uses TRBV6-5 and TRBJ1-2; 7 bases align to TRBD1. Per germline, CDR1 MNHEY and CDR2 SVGAGI. V gave up 5 bases and J gave up 6 bases; unmatched junction bases: 6. The CDR3 has 13 amino acids. Written as DNA, the CDR3 is TGTGCCAGCAGTCACCGCCAGGGGGATGGCTACACCTTC. Protein product: CASSHRQGDGYTF.

There are many counts of this clonotype. The chain's CDR3 is CSVRMSSGSYEQYF. CDR3 bases: TGCAGCGTCCGAATGTCTAGCGGGAGCTACGAGCAGTACTTC. The chain employs TRBV29-1 and TRBJ2-7; 10 bases are a match to TRBD2. Per germline, CDR1 SQVTM and CDR2 ANQGSEA. The junction had 8 bases not matched to a gene; V was cut back by 6 bases and J by 3 bases. The CDR3 sequence is 14 residues long.

This clonotype came up many times. This chain uses TRBV12-3 or TRBV12-4 with TRBJ2-2; 10 bases agree with TRBD2. V lost 4 bases to trimming and J lost 1 base; unmatched junction nucleotides: 0. The length of the CDR3 is 15 residues. The CDR3 spells CASSWTSGNTGELFF. In nucleotides, the CDR3 is TGTGCCAGCAGTTGGACTAGCGGGAACACCGGGGAGCTGTTTTTT.

In regard to this clonotype: One end of the junction does not line up with germline, which may come from a read error. The chain employs TRBV7-9 and TRBJ2-1, with D possibly TRBD1 on 6 matching bases. Germline lookup yields CDR1 SEHNR and CDR2 FQNEAQ (reference sequence). The CDR3 spans 16 residues. Here the CDR3 DNA reads TGTGCCAGCAGCGGGGGCAGAAATTCACCCCTCCAGGAGCAGCTCTTC. Translated: CASSGGRNSPLQEQLF.

This clonotype was seen many times. As DNA, the CDR3 is TGTGCCAGCAGCTTTGGGACTAGCACAGATACGCAGTATTTT. Amino acid sequence: CASSFGTSTDTQYF. The V and J genes are TRBV11-1 and TRBJ2-3; tentatively, D is TRBD2 (6 bases). Germline lookup yields CDR1 SGHAT and CDR2 FQDESV (reference sequence). The germline V and J ends were trimmed by 3 bases and 0 bases, with 7 bases remaining between them. The CDR3 has 14 residues. Full variable domain (outside the CDR3, taken from reference TRBV11-1 and TRBJ2-3): EAEVAQSPRYKITEKSQAVAFWCDPISGHATLYWYRQILGQGPELLVQFQDESVVDDSQLPKDRFSAERLKGVDSTLKIQPAELGDSAMYLCASSFGTSTDTQYFGPGTRLTVL.

The CDR3 sequence is CASSYSAGGGHINQPQHF. CDR3 nucleotides: TGTGCCAGCAGTTACTCGGCAGGAGGGGGACATATCAATCAGCCCCAGCATTTT. V gene TRBV6-2 or TRBV6-3 combines with J gene TRBJ1-5; weak D call: TRBD1 (6 bases). Trimming stripped 0 bases from V and 3 bases from J, with 18 bases between. Germline V gives CDR1 MNHEY, CDR2 SVGEGT. The CDR3 contains 18 residues.

In the case of this clonotype: A read error is likely, as this CDR3 ends without the conserved phenylalanine or tryptophan. It is unclear where the CDR3 begins or ends on the DNA, so no DNA is shown, and the CDR3 is as TCRdb lists it. The genes are TRBV24-1 and TRBJ2-6; the table names TRBD1, a call not compared with the DNA. The length of the CDR3 is 17 amino acids, counting both ends. Germline V gives CDR1 KGHDR, CDR2 SFDVKD. The CDR3 protein is CATRNGTGGLGPTVLPS.

This clonotype was observed at least ten times. This chain links TRBV15 with TRBJ1-5; D is perhaps TRBD1 (5 bases). Germline V lookup: CDR1 LNHNV, CDR2 YYDKDF (reference sequence). The V and J ends lost 1 base and 5 bases respectively, with 9 bases between them. The CDR3 runs 14 residues. The CDR3 loop reads CATSRVGRDQPQHF. CDR3 nucleotide sequence: TGTGCCACCAGCAGAGTTGGCAGGGATCAGCCCCAGCATTTT.

This clonotype was seen a few times. The chain recombines TRBV28 with TRBJ2-1; TRBD1 might be the D (6 bases). V dropped 7 bases and J dropped 8 bases, with 21 bases sitting between them. Germline V gives CDR1 MDHEN, CDR2 SYDVKM. The CDR3 is 15 amino acids. The CDR3 sequence: CASTRPGTSNYEQFF. The CDR3 nucleotides are TGTGCCAGCACTCGCCCGGGGACATCAAACTATGAGCAGTTCTTC.

The chain employs TRBV2 and TRBJ1-6; 9 nucleotides line up with TRBD1. Germline CDR1 and CDR2: SNHLY and FYNNEI. CDR3 length: 15 amino acids. Unmatched junction bases numbered 12, after V lost 8 bases and J lost 10 bases. The CDR3 here is CASSGGQGTESPLHF. The DNA for the CDR3 is TGTGCCAGCTCTGGGGGACAGGGAACAGAATCACCCCTCCACTTT.

The chain has TRBV12-3 or TRBV12-4 and TRBJ1-5; D remains ambiguous. CDR3 length: 9 amino acids. Trimming took off 3 bases at V and 13 bases at J, with 4 bases between the two ends. The CDR3, as DNA: TGTGCCAGCAGTTTTACACAGCATTTT. This codes for CASSFTQHF.

This clonotype was detected ten times or more. The chain is built from TRBV7-9 and TRBJ2-1; D gene unclear. Germline V CDR1 and CDR2: SEHNR, FQNEAQ (reference sequence). V dropped 1 base and J dropped 5 bases, with 0 bases sitting between them. The CDR3 runs 11 residues. CDR3 residues: CASSLDNEQFF. The CDR3 nucleotides read TGTGCCAGCAGCTTAGACAATGAGCAGTTCTTC.

This clonotype was picked up many times. The chain combines TRBV12-3 or TRBV12-4 with TRBJ1-5; no firm D call. The CDR3 loop spans 13 amino acids. Trimming left V 3 bases short and J 6 bases short, with 9 bases between. The DNA for the CDR3 is TGTGCCAGCAGTTTCGGAGAGACTCAGCCCCAGCATTTT. Protein: CASSFGETQPQHF.

V and J are TRBV5-1 and TRBJ2-1, with 11 bases fitting TRBD2. J gave up 5 bases and V 6 bases, and 7 bases lay outside the gene matches. This CDR3 has 15 amino acids. Germline V gene sequence: CDR1 SGHRS, CDR2 YFSETQ. The CDR3 reads CASKSLAGGDNEQFF. CDR3 DNA sequence: TGCGCCAGCAAGAGCCTAGCGGGGGGAGACAATGAGCAGTTCTTC. Full variable domain (remainder filled in from reference TRBV5-1 and TRBJ2-1): KAGVTQTPRYLIKTRGQQVTLSCSPISGHRSVSWYQQTPGQGLQFLFEYFSETQRNKGNFPGRFSGRQFSNSRSEMNVSTLELGDSALYLCASKSLAGGDNEQFFGPGTRLTVL.

This clonotype was detected many times. J is TRBJ2-1 and V is TRBV7-6; 13 bases map to TRBD2. Germline loops: CDR1 SGHVS, CDR2 FNYEAQ. The CDR3 spans 17 residues. V was clipped by 4 bases and J by 4 bases; unmatched bases: 7. CDR3 bases: TGTGCCAGCAGCTACGGACCGGGACTAGCGGGGTACAATGAGCAGTTCTTC. Residues: CASSYGPGLAGYNEQFF.

This clonotype showed up many times. The chain links TRBV19 to TRBJ2-3; D unclear. The CDR3 loop spans 13 amino acids. Germline-derived CDR1 and CDR2 are LNHDA and SQIVND (reference sequence). With 4 bases removed from V and 0 bases from J, the gap between germline ends came to 5 bases. CDR3: CASSNPSTDTQYF. DNA of the CDR3: TGTGCCAGTAGTAACCCGAGCACAGATACGCAGTATTTT.